This TCR beta chain stems from a study of blood T cell repertoires in COVID-19. Germline loops: CDR1 SGHVS, CDR2 FNYEAQ. The V segment lost 4 bases and the J segment 4 bases; nucleotides outside the gene matches: 8. This CDR3 contains 16 residues. Clones were sequenced by immunoSEQ multiplex PCR, and TCRdb holds only the in-frame ones, with some missing. The top ten hold less than 5% of the sample, which has about 140,000 clones, around four fifths seen once. This sequence originates from an elderly woman with acute or convalescent COVID-19. The rearrangement links TRBV7-6 to TRBJ2-1; TRBD2 agrees at 9 bases. Sequenced sample: peripheral blood. The DNA for the CDR3 is TGTGCCAGCAGCTCTCTTAGCGGGGGAGATTACAATGAGCAGTTCTTC. It translates to CASSSLSGGDYNEQFF.